Below, 28 T cell receptor beta chains from the same sample are listed, as sequenced in a study of T cells in Graves' hyperthyroidism and ophthalmopathy. Amplified TCR beta CDR3 regions derived from RNA transcripts. The HTBI primer set served for first-round RT-PCR of the TCR CDR3. Via MiXCR, TCRdb re-called the multiplex PCR reads, giving one row per CDR3 protein. The sample has 530,000 or so distinct CDR3 sequences, 17% seen once; the top ten hold around 17%. The sequenced sample was blood. Every receptor here comes from a woman between 18 and 29 years old with Graves' ophthalmopathy.

This clonotype was detected a few times. This chain connects TRBV9 to TRBJ2-1; D is unclear. The CDR3 is 15 amino acids. Germline values: CDR1 SGDLS, CDR2 YYNGEE. The V end was cut by 0 bases, the J end by 5 bases, with 12 bases between. Here the CDR3 DNA reads TGTGCCAGCAGCGTAGAAGGATCGACTGACAATGAGCAGTTCTTC. Its translation: CASSVEGSTDNEQFF.

The table lists this clonotype with a few counts. V is TRBV27 and J is TRBJ1-2, with a weak D call TRBD1 (6 bases). The CDR3 has 12 residues. The germline V gene has CDR1 MNHEY and CDR2 SMNVEV (reference sequence). V gave up 6 bases and J gave up 6 bases, with 11 bases separating them. CDR3 sequence (DNA): TGTGCCAGCAGGGGACAAGGTGATGGCTACACCTTC. Its translation is CASRGQGDGYTF.

V usage is TRBV12-3 or TRBV12-4 and J usage is TRBJ2-1; D unresolved. CDR3 size: 14 residues. Deletions cut 6 bases from V and 6 bases from J, with 15 bases between. The CDR3 DNA is TGTGCCAGCAGGTCCGAAAGACCCTTCAATGAGCAGTTCTTC. This sequence encodes CASRSERPFNEQFF.

This clonotype was detected ten times or more. This rearrangement joins TRBV30 to TRBJ1-2; D unresolved. Germline lookup yields CDR1 GTSNPN and CDR2 SVGIG (reference sequence). This CDR3 has 12 residues. Trimming cost V 0 bases and J 2 bases, with 4 bases left between them. The CDR3 sequence: CAWSVYNYGYTF. The CDR3 DNA reads as TGTGCCTGGAGTGTATACAACTATGGCTACACCTTC.

In this sample, this clonotype turned up many times. The chain links TRBV28 to TRBJ1-1; D perhaps matches TRBD1 (5 bases). Per the germline V gene, CDR1 is MDHEN and CDR2 is SYDVKM. This CDR3 region has 18 residues. Trimming removed 4 bases at V and 3 bases at J, with 24 bases between. CDR3 sequence reads: CASSSLVGPRDRDTEAFF. The CDR3 DNA reads as TGTGCCAGCAGTTCATTAGTGGGCCCCAGGGATCGGGACACTGAAGCTTTCTTT.

This clonotype came up many times. The chain uses TRBV6-6 and TRBJ1-1; possible D gene TRBD1, 6 bases. The CDR3 is 16 residues long. Germline V lookup: CDR1 MNHNY, CDR2 SVGAGI (reference sequence). V dropped 0 bases and J dropped 3 bases, with 14 bases sitting between them. Here the CDR3 reads CASSYSRGGGYTEAFF. CDR3 nucleotide sequence: TGTGCCAGCAGTTACTCGAGAGGGGGAGGGTACACTGAAGCTTTCTTT.

This clonotype appeared many times. The chain carries TRBV7-2 and TRBJ1-2, with D unresolved. The germline V and J ends were trimmed by 1 base and 8 bases, with 14 bases remaining between them. CDR3 length: 14 amino acids. The V gene's germline CDR1 is SGHTA and CDR2 FQGNSA. The CDR3 region is CASSLGTRAPGYTF. The CDR3 DNA follows: TGTGCCAGCAGCTTAGGAACCCGGGCCCCCGGCTACACCTTC. Complete variable domain (other parts from reference TRBV7-2 and TRBJ1-2): GAGVSQSPSNKVTEKGKDVELRCDPISGHTALYWYRQSLGQGLEFLIYFQGNSAPDKSGLPSDRFSAERTGGSVSTLTIQRTQQEDSAVYLCASSLGTRAPGYTFGSGTRLTVV.

V and J are TRBV4-1 and TRBJ1-2; D uncertain. Germline V gene lookup returns CDR1 MGHRA and CDR2 YSYEKL. V gave up 1 base and J gave up 5 bases, with 8 bases separating them. The CDR3 length is 13 residues. CDR3 region: CASSQVSDYGYTF. CDR3 DNA sequence: TGCGCCAGCAGCCAAGTCTCCGATTATGGCTACACCTTC.

The gene calls are TRBV6-2 or TRBV6-3 and TRBJ2-1; either TRBD1 or TRBD2 may fit D (6 bases each). The CDR3 sequence is 13 residues long. V dropped 5 bases and J dropped 7 bases, with 12 bases sitting between them. CDR1 is MNHEY and CDR2 is SVGEGT in the germline V gene. The CDR3 DNA sequence: TGTGCCAGCAGTACGGGGGCACAGAATGAGCAGTTCTTC. This codes for CASSTGAQNEQFF.

This clonotype was observed many times. This chain links TRBV24-1 with TRBJ2-3; D is unclear. This CDR3 has 13 amino acids. Germline CDR1 and CDR2: KGHDR and SFDVKD. Trimming took 3 bases from V and 2 from J, leaving 5 bases between them. In DNA, the CDR3 is TGTGCCACCAGTGATGCTGTCACAGATACGCAGTATTTT. This encodes CATSDAVTDTQYF.

This clonotype was recorded a few times. The chain recombines TRBV12-3 or TRBV12-4 with TRBJ2-1; 11 bases are a match to TRBD1. The V and J ends lost 6 bases and 2 bases, in that order; junction bases with no gene match: 12. The CDR3 extends over 18 amino acids. DNA for the CDR3: TGTGCCAGCAGCCCCCGGGACAGGGGGTTCCAGACCTACAATGAGCAGTTCTTC. This codes for CASSPRDRGFQTYNEQFF.

The CDR3 reads CASSLGYSSYTF. The DNA for the CDR3 is TGCGCCAGCAGCTTGGGATATTCCTCCTACACCTTC. The chain couples TRBV5-1 to TRBJ1-2; D is ambiguous. Germline V CDR1 and CDR2: SGHRS, YFSETQ. The ends were cut back, 0 bases at V and 10 bases at J, with 10 bases in the middle. The CDR3 runs to 12 residues.

The chain employs TRBV7-8 and TRBJ2-7; D is unresolved. This CDR3 comprises 14 residues. Germline loops: CDR1 SGHVS, CDR2 FQNEAQ. Trimming removed 5 bases from V and 5 bases from J, with 16 bases in between. The CDR3 DNA sequence: TGTGCCAGCAGCCCGATGGCTAGAGACAACGAGCAGTACTTC. Translating gives CASSPMARDNEQYF. The entire variable domain, with the rest obtained from reference TRBV7-8 and TRBJ2-7, is as follows: GAGVSQSPRYKVAKRGQDVALRCDPISGHVSLFWYQQALGQGPEFLTYFQNEAQLDKSGLPSDRFFAERPEGSVSTLKIQRTQQEDSAVYLCASSPMARDNEQYFGPGTRLTVT.

This clonotype was seen ten or more times. The chain joins TRBV9 to TRBJ2-1; no firm D call. Deletions cut 3 bases from V and 0 bases from J, with 10 bases between. The CDR3 is 15 residues long. Looked up from germline, CDR1 is SGDLS and CDR2 is YYNGEE. DNA for the CDR3: TGTGCCAGCAGCGAGTGGGCCAGCTCCTACAATGAGCAGTTCTTC. Encoded protein: CASSEWASSYNEQFF. Together with reference TRBV9 and TRBJ2-1, the CDR3 gives the full variable domain: DSGVTQTPKHLITATGQRVTLRCSPRSGDLSVYWYQQSLDQGLQFLIQYYNGEERAKGNILERFSAQQFPDLHSELNLSSLELGDSALYFCASSEWASSYNEQFFGPGTRLTVL.

The chain links TRBV10-3 to TRBJ1-3; the D is unclear. Deletions cut 6 bases from V and 9 bases from J, with 21 bases between. The CDR3 is made up of 15 amino acids. CDR1 and CDR2 (germline): ENHRY, SYGVKD. CDR3 amino acids: CAISRRLLTMGTIYF. The CDR3, as DNA: TGTGCCATCAGCAGGCGGCTGCTTACCATGGGCACCATATATTTT.

At least ten counts were recorded for this clonotype. The chain joins TRBV5-6 to TRBJ1-2; 9 bases are a match to TRBD1. The CDR3 is 17 amino acids. V lost 0 bases and J lost 8; bases outside the gene matches: 14. The germline gives CDR1 SGHDT, CDR2 YYEEEE. The CDR3 reads CASSLARDRVSREGYTF. For the CDR3, the DNA is TGTGCCAGCAGCTTGGCCCGGGACAGGGTCTCCAGGGAGGGCTACACCTTC.

This clonotype was seen a handful of times. This rearrangement joins TRBV9 to TRBJ2-7, with 9 nucleotides matching TRBD2. This CDR3 spans 15 amino acids. Germline values: CDR1 SGDLS, CDR2 YYNGEE. Trimming at V came to 0 bases and at J to 7 bases, leaving 8 bases not matched to a gene. CDR3 in amino acids: CASSVGAGGQQEQYF. As DNA, the CDR3 is TGTGCCAGCAGCGTAGGGGCGGGGGGGCAGCAAGAGCAGTACTTC.

This clonotype was seen repeatedly, ten times or more. The chain is built from TRBV4-1 and TRBJ1-1; 9 nucleotides match TRBD1. The CDR3 extends over 17 amino acids. With 4 bases clipped from V and 4 bases from J, the junction kept 13 bases outside the gene matches. Germline-derived CDR1 and CDR2 are MGHRA and YSYEKL. In nucleotides, the CDR3 is TGCGCCAGCAGCCTATACACCTCACAGGGGGCAGGCACTGAAGCTTTCTTT. It is translated as CASSLYTSQGAGTEAFF.

The chain joins TRBV18 to TRBJ1-3; 10 nucleotides agree with TRBD1. With V trimmed by 1 base and J by 0 bases, 9 bases remained unmatched. Germline-derived CDR1 and CDR2 are KGHSH and LQKENI. This CDR3 spans 19 amino acids. The CDR3, as DNA: TGTGCCAGCTCACCACGAGGGACAGGGGAGGTATACTCTGGAAACACCATATATTTT. It encodes CASSPRGTGEVYSGNTIYF.

This clonotype was picked up many times. The chain uses TRBV2 and TRBJ2-2, with 12 bases aligning to TRBD1. J was trimmed by 6 bases and V by 5 bases; bases with no gene match: 4. CDR3 size: 15 residues. CDR1 is SNHLY and CDR2 is FYNNEI in the germline V gene. CDR3: CASSLRDRGPGELFF. The CDR3 bases are TGTGCCAGCAGTTTAAGGGACAGGGGGCCCGGGGAGCTGTTTTTT.

This clonotype was observed at least ten times. The chain employs TRBV7-2 and TRBJ1-1, with a possible D match to TRBD1 (5 bases). Trimming cost V 0 bases and J 10 bases, with 12 bases left between them. From germline, CDR1 is SGHTA and CDR2 FQGNSA. The CDR3 is 13 residues long. The CDR3 sequence is CASSLAGKQGAFF. The CDR3 coding sequence is TGTGCCAGCAGCTTAGCCGGGAAGCAGGGAGCTTTCTTT.

The chain is built from TRBV6-1 and TRBJ2-3; the D is unclear. The V gene's germline CDR1 is MNHNS and CDR2 SASEGT. Trimming cost V 4 bases and J 0 bases, with 11 bases left between them. The length of the CDR3 is 15 residues. The CDR3 sequence: CASSGSGSSTDTQYF. CDR3 nucleotide sequence: TGTGCCAGCAGTGGGAGTGGATCTAGCACAGATACGCAGTATTTT.

This clonotype was recorded a few times. The rearrangement uses TRBV11-2 and TRBJ2-7; 13 positions match TRBD2. CDR1 is SGHAT and CDR2 is FQNNGV in the germline V gene. CDR3 length: 18 amino acids. The ends lost 5 bases at V and 2 bases at J; junction bases unmatched: 12. CDR3 residues: CASSKGLAGITFTYEQYF. CDR3 coding DNA: TGTGCCAGCAGCAAGGGACTAGCGGGAATTACTTTTACCTACGAGCAGTACTTC. Full variable domain (remainder filled in from reference TRBV11-2 and TRBJ2-7): EAGVAQSPRYKIIEKRQSVAFWCNPISGHATLYWYQQILGQGPKLLIQFQNNGVVDDSQLPKDRFSAERLKGVDSTLKIQPAKLEDSAVYLCASSKGLAGITFTYEQYFGPGTRLTVT.

This clonotype was seen ten or more times. The gene calls are TRBV6-1 and TRBJ2-6; the D is unclear. Trimming removed 5 bases at V and 1 base at J, with 6 bases between. CDR1 and CDR2 (germline): MNHNS, SASEGT. This CDR3 contains 14 residues. CDR3 protein: CASSQRSGANVLTF. CDR3 DNA sequence: TGTGCCAGCAGTCAACGTTCTGGGGCCAACGTCCTGACTTTC.

The chain has TRBV6-1 and TRBJ2-7; TRBD2 might be the D (5 bases). V lost 2 bases, J lost 7 bases, and 12 bases lay in between. The CDR3 covers 13 residues. Germline-derived CDR1 and CDR2 are MNHNS and SASEGT. DNA for the CDR3: TGTGCCAGCAGTGAATCGGACTTTGCGGAGCAGTACTTC. Its translation is CASSESDFAEQYF.

The chain is built from TRBV19 and TRBJ1-1; 7 bases match TRBD1. J was trimmed by 1 base and V by 7 bases; bases with no gene match: 0. The CDR3 is 12 residues long. The V gene's germline CDR1 is LNHDA and CDR2 SQIVND (reference sequence). CDR3 DNA: TGTGCCAGTAACAGGGGGAACACTGAAGCTTTCTTT. Its translation is CASNRGNTEAFF.

This clonotype was observed a few times. This chain uses TRBV18 with TRBJ2-3, with D perhaps assigned TRBD1 or TRBD2 (6 bases each). The ends were cut back, 6 bases at V and 0 bases at J, with 19 bases in the middle. CDR1 KGHSH and CDR2 LQKENI come from the germline V gene. This CDR3 comprises 17 residues. CDR3 amino acids: CASSQSRGQFSTDTQYF. The DNA of the CDR3 is TGTGCCAGCTCCCAGAGCCGGGGGCAATTTAGCACAGATACGCAGTATTTT.

V and J are TRBV19 and TRBJ2-1; 8 bases map to TRBD2. V lost 3 bases and J lost 6; bases outside the gene matches: 7. Germline loops: CDR1 LNHDA, CDR2 SQIVND (reference sequence). The CDR3 loop spans 15 amino acids. DNA of the CDR3: TGTGCCAGTAGTATGAGCGGGAGTTCGAGCAATGAGCAGTTCTTC. Protein: CASSMSGSSSNEQFF.